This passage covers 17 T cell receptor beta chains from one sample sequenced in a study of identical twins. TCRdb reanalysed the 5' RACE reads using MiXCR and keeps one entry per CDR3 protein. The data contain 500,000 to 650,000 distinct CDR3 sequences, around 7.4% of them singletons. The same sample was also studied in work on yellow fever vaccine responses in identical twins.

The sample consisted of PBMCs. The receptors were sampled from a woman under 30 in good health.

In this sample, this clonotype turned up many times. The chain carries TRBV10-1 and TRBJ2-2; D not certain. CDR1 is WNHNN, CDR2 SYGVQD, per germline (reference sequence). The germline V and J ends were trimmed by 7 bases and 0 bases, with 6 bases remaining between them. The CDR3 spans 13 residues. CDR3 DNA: TGCGCCAGCACGAAAACGAACACCGGGGAGCTGTTTTTT. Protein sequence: CASTKTNTGELFF.

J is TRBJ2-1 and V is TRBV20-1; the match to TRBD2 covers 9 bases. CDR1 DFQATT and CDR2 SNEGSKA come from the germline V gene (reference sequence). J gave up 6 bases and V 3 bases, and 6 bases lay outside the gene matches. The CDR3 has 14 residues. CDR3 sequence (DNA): TGCAGTGCTAGGGGTAGCGGGAGAGTCAATGAGCAGTTCTTC. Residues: CSARGSGRVNEQFF.

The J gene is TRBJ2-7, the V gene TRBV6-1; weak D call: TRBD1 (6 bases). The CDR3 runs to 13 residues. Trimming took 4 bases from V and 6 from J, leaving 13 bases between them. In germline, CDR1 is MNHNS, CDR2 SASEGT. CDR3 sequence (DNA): TGTGCCAGCAGTGGGACAGTATCGGGCGAGCAGTACGTC. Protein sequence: CASSGTVSGEQYV.

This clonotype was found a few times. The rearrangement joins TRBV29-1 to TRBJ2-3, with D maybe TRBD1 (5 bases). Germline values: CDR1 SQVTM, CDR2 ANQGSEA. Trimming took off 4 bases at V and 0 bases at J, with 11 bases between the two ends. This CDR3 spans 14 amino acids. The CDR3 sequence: CSVVAGSSTDTQYF. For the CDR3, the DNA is TGCAGCGTTGTTGCAGGGTCTAGCACAGATACGCAGTATTTT.

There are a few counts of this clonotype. Here the CDR3 reads CASSVDEGHRTFRETQYF. As DNA, the CDR3 is TGTGCCAGCAGCGTAGATGAGGGACATCGAACGTTCAGGGAGACCCAGTACTTC. The chain employs TRBV9 and TRBJ2-5; the D gene is possibly TRBD1 (6 bases). V dropped 0 bases and J dropped 5 bases, with 23 bases sitting between them. Germline lookup yields CDR1 SGDLS and CDR2 YYNGEE. The CDR3 loop spans 18 amino acids.

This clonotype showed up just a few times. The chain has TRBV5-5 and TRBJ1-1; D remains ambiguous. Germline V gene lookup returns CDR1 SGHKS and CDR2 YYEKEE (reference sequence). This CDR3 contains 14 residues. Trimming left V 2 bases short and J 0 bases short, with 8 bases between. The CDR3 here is CASSFGPLNTEAFF. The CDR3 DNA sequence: TGTGCCAGCAGCTTCGGGCCCCTGAACACTGAAGCTTTCTTT.

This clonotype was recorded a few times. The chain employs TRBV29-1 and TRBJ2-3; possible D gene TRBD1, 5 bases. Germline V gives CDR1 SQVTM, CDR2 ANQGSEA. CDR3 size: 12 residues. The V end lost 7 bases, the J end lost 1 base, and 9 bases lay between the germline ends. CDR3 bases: TGCAGCGGTTTAGGGGGCACAGATACGCAGTATTTT. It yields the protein CSGLGGTDTQYF.

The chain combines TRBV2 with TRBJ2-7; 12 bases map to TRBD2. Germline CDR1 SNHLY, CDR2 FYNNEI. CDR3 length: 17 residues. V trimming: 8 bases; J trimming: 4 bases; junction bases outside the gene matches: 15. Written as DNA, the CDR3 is TGTGCCAGCCGGAGGAGTCTAGCGGGAGGGCCGTTTTACGAGCAGTACTTC. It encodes CASRRSLAGGPFYEQYF.

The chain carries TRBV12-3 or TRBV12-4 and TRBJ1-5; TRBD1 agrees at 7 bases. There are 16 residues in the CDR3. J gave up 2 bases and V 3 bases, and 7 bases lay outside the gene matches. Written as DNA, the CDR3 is TGTGCCAGCAGTTTTTACAGGGGTTGGGGCAATCAGCCCCAGCATTTT. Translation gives CASSFYRGWGNQPQHF.

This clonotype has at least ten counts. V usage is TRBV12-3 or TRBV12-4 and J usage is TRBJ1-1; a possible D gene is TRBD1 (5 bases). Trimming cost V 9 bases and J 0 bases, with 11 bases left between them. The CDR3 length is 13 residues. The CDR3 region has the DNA TGTGCCAGTGGGGGGGGAATGAACACTGAAGCTTTCTTT. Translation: CASGGGMNTEAFF.

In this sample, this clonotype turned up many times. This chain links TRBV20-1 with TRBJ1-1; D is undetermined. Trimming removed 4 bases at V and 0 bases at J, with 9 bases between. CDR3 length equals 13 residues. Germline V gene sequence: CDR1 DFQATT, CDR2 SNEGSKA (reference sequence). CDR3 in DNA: TGCAGTGCTAAGTGGGCGATGAACACTGAAGCTTTCTTT. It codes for CSAKWAMNTEAFF.

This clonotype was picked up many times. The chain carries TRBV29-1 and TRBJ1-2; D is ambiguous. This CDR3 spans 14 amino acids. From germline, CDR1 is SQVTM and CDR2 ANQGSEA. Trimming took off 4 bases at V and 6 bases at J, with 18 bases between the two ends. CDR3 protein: CSVGSLDLSDGYTF. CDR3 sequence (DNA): TGCAGCGTTGGGTCTTTAGACCTGAGCGATGGCTACACCTTC.

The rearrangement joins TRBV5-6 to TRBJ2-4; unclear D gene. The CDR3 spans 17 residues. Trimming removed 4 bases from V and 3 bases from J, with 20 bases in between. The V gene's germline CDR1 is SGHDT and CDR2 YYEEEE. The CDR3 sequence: CASSPRVNSNFKNIQYF. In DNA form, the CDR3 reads TGTGCCAGCAGCCCCCGGGTTAACAGCAACTTCAAAAACATTCAGTACTTC.

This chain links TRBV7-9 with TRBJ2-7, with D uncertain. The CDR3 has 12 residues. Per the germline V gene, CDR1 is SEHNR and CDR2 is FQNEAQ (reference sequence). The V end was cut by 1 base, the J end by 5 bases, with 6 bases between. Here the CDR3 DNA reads TGTGCCAGCAGCTTAGTTAGGGACGAGCAGTACTTC. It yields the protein CASSLVRDEQYF.

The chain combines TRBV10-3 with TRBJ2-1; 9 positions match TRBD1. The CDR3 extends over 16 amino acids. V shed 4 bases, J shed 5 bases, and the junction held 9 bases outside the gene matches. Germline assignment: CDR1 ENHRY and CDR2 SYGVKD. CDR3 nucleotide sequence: TGTGCCATCAGTGCTACACAGGGGGCGCGGAACAATGAGCAGTTCTTC. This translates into CAISATQGARNNEQFF.

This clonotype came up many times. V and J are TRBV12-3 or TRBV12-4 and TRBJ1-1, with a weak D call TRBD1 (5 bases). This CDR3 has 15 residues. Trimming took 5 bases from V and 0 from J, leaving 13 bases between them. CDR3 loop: CASSGGGTMNTEAFF. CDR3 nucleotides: TGTGCCAGCAGTGGGGGGGGGACCATGAACACTGAAGCTTTCTTT.

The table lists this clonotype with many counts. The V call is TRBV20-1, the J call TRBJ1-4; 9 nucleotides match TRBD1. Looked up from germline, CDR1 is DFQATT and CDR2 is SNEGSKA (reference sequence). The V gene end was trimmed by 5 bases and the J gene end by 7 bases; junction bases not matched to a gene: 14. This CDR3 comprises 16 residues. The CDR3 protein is CSAGRGVGQGLEKLFF. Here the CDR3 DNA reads TGCAGTGCTGGAAGAGGGGTGGGACAGGGTCTTGAAAAACTGTTTTTT.